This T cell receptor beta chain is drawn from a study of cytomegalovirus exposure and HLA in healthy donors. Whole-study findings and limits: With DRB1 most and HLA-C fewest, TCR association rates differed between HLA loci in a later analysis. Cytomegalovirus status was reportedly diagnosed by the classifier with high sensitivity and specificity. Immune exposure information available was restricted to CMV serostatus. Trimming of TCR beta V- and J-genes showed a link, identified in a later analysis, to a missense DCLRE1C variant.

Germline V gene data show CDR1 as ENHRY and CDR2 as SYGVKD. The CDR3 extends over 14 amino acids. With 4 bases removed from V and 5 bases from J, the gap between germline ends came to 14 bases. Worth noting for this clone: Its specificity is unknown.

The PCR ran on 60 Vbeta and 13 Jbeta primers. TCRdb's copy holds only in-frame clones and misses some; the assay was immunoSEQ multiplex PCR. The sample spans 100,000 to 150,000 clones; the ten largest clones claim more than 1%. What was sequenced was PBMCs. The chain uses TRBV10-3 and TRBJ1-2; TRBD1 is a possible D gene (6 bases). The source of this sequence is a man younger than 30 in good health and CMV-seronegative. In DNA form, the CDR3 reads TGTGCCATCAGTGGAGGACAGAGTCTATATGGCTACACCTTC. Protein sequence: CAISGGQSLYGYTF.